The 21 T cell receptor beta chains below come from one sample, sequenced in a study of cytomegalovirus exposure and HLA in healthy donors (dated by TCRdb to the late 2010s). Libraries were built with the immunoSEQ multiplex PCR assay. A mixture of 60 forward primers for TCR Vbeta segments and 13 reverse primers for TCR Jbeta segments was used in the multiplex PCR. Sourced from immuneACCESS, this table was stored by TCRdb with only in-frame sequences that have V and J called. A share of the clones is absent; for the studies checked, an unresolved V gene accounts for under half, and the remainder has no known explanation. A total of 150,000 to 200,000 clones appear in this sample, approximately 80% of them only once. The ten largest clones capture 1.5% to 2% of the sample. The source material was PBMCs. The receptor source for this set is a woman younger than 45 in good health and CMV-seronegative.

This clone was observed a single time. The rearrangement uses TRBV5-1 and TRBJ1-3, with a tentative D call TRBD1 (5 bases). The germline V gene has CDR1 SGHRS and CDR2 YFSETQ. Deletions cut 3 bases from V and 2 bases from J, with 9 bases between. The CDR3 is 14 amino acids. Here the CDR3 DNA reads TGCGCCAGCAGCTCGACAGTTACTGGAAACACCATATATTTT. It encodes CASSSTVTGNTIYF.

The V and J genes are TRBV6-5 and TRBJ1-4; D perhaps matches TRBD1 (6 bases). V was clipped by 5 bases and J by 0 bases, with 10 bases between them. CDR3 size: 15 residues. Germline CDR1 reads MNHEY; CDR2 reads SVGAGI. The CDR3 protein is CASSRGGATNEKLFF. The CDR3 DNA sequence: TGTGCCAGCAGTCGAGGGGGAGCAACTAATGAAAAACTGTTTTTT.

The chain combines TRBV14 with TRBJ2-4; 8 bases line up with TRBD1. The CDR3 has 16 residues. Trimming cost V 4 bases and J 2 bases; bases outside gene matches: 7. The germline V gene encodes CDR1 SGHDN and CDR2 FVKESK. DNA of the CDR3: TGTGCCAGCAGCCGAGGACAGGGAAGAACCAAAAACATTCAGTACTTC. Translating gives CASSRGQGRTKNIQYF.

J is TRBJ1-5 and V is TRBV4-3; D call uncertain. CDR1 and CDR2 from the germline V gene are LGHNA and YSLEER. Trimming removed 2 bases from V and 6 bases from J, with 17 bases in between. The CDR3 is 16 amino acids. CDR3 DNA: TGCGCCAGCAGCCAATCTCATCGCTACAGTAGTCAGCCCCAGCATTTT. Protein sequence: CASSQSHRYSSQPQHF.

This chain uses TRBV12-5 with TRBJ2-2; 7 nucleotides align to TRBD2. Germline V gene lookup returns CDR1 LGHNT and CDR2 FRNRAP. The CDR3 length is 18 residues. The ends lost 6 bases at V and 8 bases at J; junction bases unmatched: 21. The CDR3 sequence: CASGSHLQRDPNRGELFF. In DNA form, the CDR3 reads TGTGCTAGTGGATCCCACCTCCAGCGGGACCCTAACCGAGGGGAGCTGTTTTTT. Complete variable domain (other parts from reference TRBV12-5 and TRBJ2-2): DARVTQTPRHKVTEMGQEVTMRCQPILGHNTVFWYRQTMMQGLELLAYFRNRAPLDDSGMPKDRFSAEMPDATLATLKIQPSEPRDSAVYFCASGSHLQRDPNRGELFFGEGSRLTVL.

This chain links TRBV6-5 with TRBJ1-5; D unresolved. CDR3 length: 13 amino acids. Trimming removed 0 bases from V and 6 bases from J, with 6 bases in between. Germline V gene data show CDR1 as MNHEY and CDR2 as SVGAGI. For the CDR3, the DNA is TGTGCCAGCAGTTACTCCGTTAGTCAGCCCCAGCATTTT. It specifies CASSYSVSQPQHF.

CDR3 residues: CASSSRLAGGLAKNIQYF. The CDR3 nucleotides read TGCGCCAGCAGCTCCAGACTAGCGGGGGGTCTAGCCAAAAACATTCAGTACTTC. The J gene is TRBJ2-4, the V gene TRBV5-1; 13 nucleotides agree with TRBD2. Trimming at V came to 3 bases and at J to 0 bases, leaving 6 bases not matched to a gene. This CDR3 has 18 residues. CDR1 is SGHRS, CDR2 YFSETQ, per germline.

The gene calls are TRBV5-6 and TRBJ2-5; 12 positions match TRBD2. Germline values: CDR1 SGHDT, CDR2 YYEEEE. This CDR3 contains 15 residues. The V segment lost 2 bases and the J segment 5 bases; nucleotides outside the gene matches: 4. The CDR3 sequence is CASSFPTSGSETQYF. CDR3 nucleotide sequence: TGTGCCAGCAGCTTCCCGACTAGCGGGAGTGAGACCCAGTACTTC.

V gene TRBV27 combines with J gene TRBJ1-2; possibly TRBD1 for D (5 bases). Looked up from germline, CDR1 is MNHEY and CDR2 is SMNVEV (reference sequence). V dropped 8 bases and J dropped 7 bases, with 17 bases sitting between them. The CDR3 is made up of 13 amino acids. CDR3 amino acids: CASGPAGLGGYTF. CDR3 coding DNA: TGTGCCAGCGGGCCGGCGGGGCTGGGTGGCTACACCTTC.

This clone was observed a single time. V usage is TRBV11-2 and J usage is TRBJ2-1, with 13 bases lining up with TRBD2. This CDR3 contains 15 residues. The germline CDR1 and CDR2 sequences are SGHAT and FQNNGV. J was trimmed by 6 bases and V by 6 bases; bases with no gene match: 5. In DNA, the CDR3 is TGTGCCAGCAGACCTACTAGCGGGAGGGGCAATGAGCAGTTCTTC. Protein sequence: CASRPTSGRGNEQFF.

A few counts support this clone. CDR3 DNA: TGTGCCAGCAGCCCCCTAGCGGGGGGCCGCACAGATACGCAGTATTTT. This translates into CASSPLAGGRTDTQYF. The chain recombines TRBV7-9 with TRBJ2-3, with 11 positions matching TRBD2. The CDR3 totals 16 residues. The germline gives CDR1 SEHNR, CDR2 FQNEAQ (reference sequence). With 5 bases clipped from V and 1 base from J, the junction kept 5 bases outside the gene matches.

In its sample, this clone was seen a few times. CDR3 region: CASNGRTGGARGTDTQYF. CDR3 in DNA: TGTGCCAGCAACGGGAGGACAGGGGGCGCTAGGGGAACAGATACGCAGTATTTT. The gene calls are TRBV5-4 and TRBJ2-3, with 11 bases lining up with TRBD1. There are 18 residues in the CDR3. Germline V gene lookup returns CDR1 SGHNT and CDR2 YYREEE (reference sequence). V lost 6 bases and J lost 3; bases outside the gene matches: 15.

This chain uses TRBV9 with TRBJ2-5; TRBD2 is a possible D gene (5 bases). Gene TRBJ2-7 matches the end of the DNA better, so the J call may be wrong. CDR3 size: 14 residues. Germline V gives CDR1 SGDLS, CDR2 YYNGEE. In DNA form, the CDR3 reads TGTGCCAGCAGCGTATTGGAGGCGACCAGCGAGCAGTACTTC. This encodes CASSVLEATSEQYF.

This clone was seen more than once but under ten times. CDR3 loop: CASSLGAGFTEAFF. The CDR3 region has the DNA TGTGCCAGCAGTTTAGGGGCGGGGTTCACTGAAGCTTTCTTT. The chain is built from TRBV27 and TRBJ1-1; a possible D gene is TRBD1 (5 bases). Trimming removed 2 bases at V and 4 bases at J, with 11 bases between. The V gene's germline CDR1 is MNHEY and CDR2 SMNVEV (reference sequence). The CDR3 runs 14 residues.

The V and J genes are TRBV4-3 and TRBJ2-7, with TRBD1 matching over 8 bases. The germline V gene has CDR1 LGHNA and CDR2 YSLEER. The CDR3 is 18 residues long. Trimming at V came to 0 bases and at J to 3 bases, leaving 13 bases not matched to a gene. The CDR3 protein is CASSQDIEVTGVIYEQYF. CDR3 DNA sequence: TGCGCCAGCAGCCAAGATATCGAGGTGACAGGGGTAATCTACGAGCAGTACTTC.

The table lists this clone with a few counts. The chain has TRBV5-5 and TRBJ2-7, with a weak D call TRBD2 (6 bases). The length of the CDR3 is 16 residues. From germline, CDR1 is SGHKS and CDR2 YYEKEE (reference sequence). Deletions cut 2 bases from V and 1 base from J, with 16 bases between. The CDR3 coding sequence is TGTGCCAGCAGCTTCGGAGGGACTGATAGTTCCTACGAGCAGTACTTC. This codes for CASSFGGTDSSYEQYF.

This chain joins TRBV18 and TRBJ2-3, with TRBD1 matching 7 bases. The ends lost 3 bases at V and 0 bases at J; junction bases unmatched: 0. The CDR3 spans 14 residues. CDR1 is KGHSH and CDR2 is LQKENI in the germline V gene. CDR3 coding DNA: TGTGCCAGCTCACCGGACAGGAGCACAGATACGCAGTATTTT. This sequence encodes CASSPDRSTDTQYF.

The chain uses TRBV30 and TRBJ1-1; D is possibly TRBD1 (5 bases). Germline V lookup: CDR1 GTSNPN, CDR2 SVGIG (reference sequence). CDR3 length equals 10 residues. V lost 8 bases to trimming and J lost 10 bases, with 14 bases between them. Here the CDR3 reads CAGSTVRAFF. In DNA, the CDR3 is TGTGCCGGCTCGACAGTAAGAGCTTTCTTT.

The chain recombines TRBV29-1 with TRBJ1-1, with D tentatively TRBD1 (6 bases). The CDR3 covers 12 residues. V was cut by 6 bases and J by 6 bases, with 14 bases left in between. Per germline, CDR1 SQVTM and CDR2 ANQGSEA. CDR3 DNA sequence: TGCAGCGTCCGCAGGGGTCGGGCTGAAGCTTTCTTT. It specifies CSVRRGRAEAFF.

The chain carries TRBV4-3 and TRBJ2-7, with a possible D match to TRBD2 (5 bases). Germline V gene data show CDR1 as LGHNA and CDR2 as YSLEER. The V gene lost 1 base and the J gene lost 7 bases, with 14 bases spanning the gap. The CDR3 has 14 amino acids. The CDR3 protein is CASSQVVGVKEQYF. The CDR3 DNA sequence: TGCGCCAGCAGCCAAGTGGTGGGAGTTAAAGAGCAGTACTTC.

This chain uses TRBV15 with TRBJ2-7, with a tentative D call TRBD2 (6 bases). V was shortened by 8 bases and J by 2 bases, with 16 bases between the two germline ends. CDR1 is LNHNV and CDR2 is YYDKDF in the germline V gene (reference sequence). This CDR3 is built from 14 residues. In nucleotides, the CDR3 is TGTGCCACCTCCCTCGAGCGGGTCACCTACGAGCAGTACTTC. It yields the protein CATSLERVTYEQYF.